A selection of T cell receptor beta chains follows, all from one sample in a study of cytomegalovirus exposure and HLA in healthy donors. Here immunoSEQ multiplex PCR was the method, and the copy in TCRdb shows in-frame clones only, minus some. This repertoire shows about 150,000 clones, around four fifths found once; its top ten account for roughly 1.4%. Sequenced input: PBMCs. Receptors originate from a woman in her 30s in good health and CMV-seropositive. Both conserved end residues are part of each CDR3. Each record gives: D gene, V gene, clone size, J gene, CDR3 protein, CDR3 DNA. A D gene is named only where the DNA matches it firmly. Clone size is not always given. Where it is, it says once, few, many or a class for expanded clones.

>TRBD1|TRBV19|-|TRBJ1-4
CAPFTGQGPNEKLFF
TGTGCCCCCTTCACAGGACAGGGGCCTAATGAAAAACTGTTTTTT
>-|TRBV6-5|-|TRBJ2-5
CASHTGQETQYF
TGTGCCAGCCACACAGGCCAAGAGACCCAGTACTTC
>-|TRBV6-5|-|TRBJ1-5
CASSLNSGSQPQHF
TGTGCCAGCAGTTTAAATTCAGGGTCGCAGCCCCAGCATTTT
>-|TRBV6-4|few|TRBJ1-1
CASSDDPAGNAEAFF
TGTGCCAGCAGTGACGACCCTGCAGGGAACGCTGAAGCTTTCTTT
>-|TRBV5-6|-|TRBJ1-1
CASSSGTGSMNTEAFF
TGTGCCAGCAGCTCCGGAACAGGGAGCATGAACACTGAAGCTTTCTTT
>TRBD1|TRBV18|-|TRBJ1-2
CASSGQGGYGYTF
TGTGCCAGTTCCGGACAGGGGGGCTATGGCTACACCTTC
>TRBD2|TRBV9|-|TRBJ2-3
CASSVGASGSTDTQYF
TGTGCCAGCAGCGTAGGGGCTAGCGGGAGCACAGATACGCAGTATTTT
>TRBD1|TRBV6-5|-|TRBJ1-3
CASSFQGETGNTIYF
TGTGCCAGCAGTTTCCAGGGGGAGACTGGAAACACCATATATTTT
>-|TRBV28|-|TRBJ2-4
CASRTFTNIQYF
TGTGCCAGCCGGACATTTACAAACATTCAGTACTTC
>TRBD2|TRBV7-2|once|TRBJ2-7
CASSATSASSYEQYF
TGTGCCAGCAGCGCTACTAGCGCAAGCTCCTACGAGCAGTACTTC
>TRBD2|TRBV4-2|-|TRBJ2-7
CASSQSMTSGRLEQYF
TGTGCCAGCAGCCAGAGTATGACTAGCGGGAGACTCGAGCAGTACTTC
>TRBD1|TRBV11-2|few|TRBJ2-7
CASSKTGDPSYEQYF
TGTGCCAGCAGCAAAACAGGGGACCCCTCCTACGAGCAGTACTTC
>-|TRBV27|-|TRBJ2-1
CASSFFRGTGGYNEQFF
TGTGCCAGCAGTTTCTTTAGGGGGACGGGGGGTTACAATGAGCAGTTCTTC
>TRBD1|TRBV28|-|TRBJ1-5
CASSLTGRQPQHF
TGTGCCAGCAGTTTGACAGGGCGGCAGCCCCAGCATTTT
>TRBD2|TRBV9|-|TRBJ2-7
CASSVGTSGSFGEQYF
TGTGCCAGCAGCGTCGGGACTAGCGGGAGTTTCGGCGAGCAGTACTTC
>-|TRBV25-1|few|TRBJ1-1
CASSREEGTTEAFF
TGTGCCAGCAGTCGGGAGGAGGGGACCACTGAAGCTTTCTTT
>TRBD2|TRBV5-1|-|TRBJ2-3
CASSALTSALSTDTQYF
TGCGCCAGCAGCGCCCTAACTAGCGCATTAAGCACAGATACGCAGTATTTT
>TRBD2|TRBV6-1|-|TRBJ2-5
CASSDGTSGSRETQYF
TGTGCCAGCAGTGATGGGACTAGCGGGAGTAGGGAGACCCAGTACTTC
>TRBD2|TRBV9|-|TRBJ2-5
CASSVGTSGQETQYF
TGTGCCAGCAGCGTAGGTACTAGCGGGCAAGAGACCCAGTACTTC
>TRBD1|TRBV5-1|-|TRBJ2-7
CASSFGDRAYEQYF
TGCGCCAGCAGCTTCGGGGACAGGGCCTACGAGCAGTACTTC
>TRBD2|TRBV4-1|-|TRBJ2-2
CASSLSSWGAGGHGELFF
TGCGCCAGCAGCCTCTCTTCGTGGGGGGCGGGAGGACACGGGGAGCTGTTTTTT
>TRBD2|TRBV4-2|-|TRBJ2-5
CASSQTGRAEETQYF
TGTGCCAGCAGCCAGACCGGGAGGGCCGAGGAGACCCAGTACTTC
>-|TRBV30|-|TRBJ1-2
CAWSVGPGGYTF
TGTGCCTGGAGTGTGGGCCCGGGGGGCTACACCTTC
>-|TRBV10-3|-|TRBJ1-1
CAISARVSNTEAFF
TGTGCCATCAGTGCCCGGGTCTCGAACACTGAAGCTTTCTTT
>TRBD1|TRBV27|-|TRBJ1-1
CASRKQGLNTEAFF
TGTGCCAGCAGGAAACAGGGGTTGAACACTGAAGCTTTCTTT
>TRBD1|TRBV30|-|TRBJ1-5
CAWATGGDQPQHF
TGTGCCTGGGCGACAGGGGGAGATCAGCCCCAGCATTTT
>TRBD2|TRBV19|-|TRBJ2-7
CASSIEGGSYEQYF
TGTGCCAGTAGTATTGAGGGCGGGAGCTACGAGCAGTACTTC
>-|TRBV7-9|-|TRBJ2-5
CASSSPRAVRDQETQYF
TGTGCCAGCAGCTCCCCTCGCGCAGTGAGGGACCAAGAGACCCAGTACTTC
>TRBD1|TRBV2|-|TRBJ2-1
CASSSGTGSEQFF
TGTGCCAGCAGTTCCGGGACAGGGAGTGAGCAGTTCTTC
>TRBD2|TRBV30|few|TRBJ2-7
CASGGLAGGPGEQYF
TGTGCCTCGGGTGGACTAGCGGGAGGACCGGGGGAGCAGTACTTC
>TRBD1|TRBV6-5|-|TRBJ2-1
CASRRQGLYNEQFF
TGTGCCAGCAGACGACAGGGATTATACAATGAGCAGTTCTTC
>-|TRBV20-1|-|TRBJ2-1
CSVPRLNEQFF
TGCAGTGTTCCCCGTCTCAATGAGCAGTTCTTC
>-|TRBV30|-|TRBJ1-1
CAWSVGPGNTEAFF
-
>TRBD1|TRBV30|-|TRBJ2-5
CAWNHQDRGQETQYF
TGTGCCTGGAATCACCAGGACAGGGGCCAAGAGACCCAGTACTTC
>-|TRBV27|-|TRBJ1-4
CASSLLGAGEKLFF
TGTGCCAGCAGTTTACTGGGGGCGGGTGAAAAACTGTTTTTT
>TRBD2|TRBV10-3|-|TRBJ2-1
CAISGILAGVDEQFF
TGTGCCATCAGTGGGATACTAGCGGGAGTTGATGAGCAGTTCTTC
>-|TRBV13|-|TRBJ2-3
CASSLPSAAQYF
TGTGCCAGCAGCTTACCTAGCGCGGCGCAGTATTTT
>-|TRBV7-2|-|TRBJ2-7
CASSLEASTGVYEQYF
TGTGCCAGCAGCTTAGAAGCCTCCACAGGCGTCTACGAGCAGTACTTC
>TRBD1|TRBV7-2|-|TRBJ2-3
CASSLILGPGQGSSDTQYF
TGTGCCAGCAGCTTAATCCTGGGACCCGGACAGGGGTCTTCAGATACGCAGTATTTT
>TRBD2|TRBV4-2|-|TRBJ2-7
CASSQTTSERYEQYF
TGTGCCAGCAGCCAAACGACTAGCGAGAGATACGAGCAGTACTTC
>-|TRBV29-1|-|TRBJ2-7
CSVQGPNSYEQYF
TGCAGCGTACAGGGCCCCAACTCCTACGAGCAGTACTTC
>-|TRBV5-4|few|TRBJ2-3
CASSRSMPSTDTQYF
TGTGCCAGCAGCAGGAGCATGCCTAGCACAGATACGCAGTATTTT
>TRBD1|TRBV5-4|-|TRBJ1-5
CASSLDLTGVAGNQPQHF
TGTGCCAGCAGCTTGGATCTTACAGGGGTGGCGGGCAATCAGCCCCAGCATTTT
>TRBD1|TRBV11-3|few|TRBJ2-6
CASSILGQGQYSGANVLTF
TGTGCCAGCAGCATACTGGGACAGGGGCAATACTCTGGGGCCAACGTCCTGACTTTC
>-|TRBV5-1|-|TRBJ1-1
CASSLQVDTEAFF
TGCGCCAGCAGCCTACAGGTAGACACTGAAGCTTTCTTT
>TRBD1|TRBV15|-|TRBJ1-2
CATSSTPGQGMGYTF
TGTGCCACCAGCAGTACCCCGGGACAGGGGATGGGCTACACCTTC